This T cell receptor beta chain was recorded in a study of blood T cells in healthy people across ages. A sample-barcoded 5' primer and a J-beta primer mix were used in a second PCR of about 7 to 12 cycles. Unique molecular identifiers of 12 random nucleotides labeled each cDNA. MiXCR, run by TCRdb on the 5' RACE reads, gives a single entry per CDR3 protein. The table shows 1,100,000 or so distinct CDR3 sequences, with less than 50% occurring only once. Per the germline V gene, CDR1 is MNHEY and CDR2 is SMNVEV (reference sequence). Unmatched junction bases numbered 12, after V lost 11 bases and J lost 15 bases. There are 11 residues in the CDR3.

The sample consisted of blood. The TCR originated in a woman aged 60-70 years in good health. The chain is built from TRBV27 and TRBJ2-4; 8 bases align to TRBD2. The CDR3 region is CACTSGTQRYF. The CDR3 coding sequence is TGTGCCTGCACTAGCGGTACCCAAAGGTACTTC.